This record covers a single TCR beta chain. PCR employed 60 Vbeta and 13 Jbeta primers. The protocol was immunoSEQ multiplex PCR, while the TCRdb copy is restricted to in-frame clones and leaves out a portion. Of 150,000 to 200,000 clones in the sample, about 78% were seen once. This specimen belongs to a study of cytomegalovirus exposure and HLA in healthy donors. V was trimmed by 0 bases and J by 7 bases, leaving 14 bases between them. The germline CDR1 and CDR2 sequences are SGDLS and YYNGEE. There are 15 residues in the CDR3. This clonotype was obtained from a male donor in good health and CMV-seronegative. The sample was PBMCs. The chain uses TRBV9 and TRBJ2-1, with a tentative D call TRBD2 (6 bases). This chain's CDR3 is CASSVGTASGNEQFF. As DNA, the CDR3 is TGTGCCAGCAGCGTAGGGACCGCGAGCGGGAATGAGCAGTTCTTC.